This T cell receptor beta chain was captured by sequencing in a study of T cell responses to AZD1222 COVID-19 vaccine. General study results and limits: Baseline seropositivity occurred in only a handful of AZD1222 recipients.

This CDR3 region has 14 residues. Trimming left V 0 bases short and J 5 bases short, with 7 bases between. Germline values: CDR1 SNHLY, CDR2 FYNNEI. This table comes from immunoSEQ multiplex PCR, and its TCRdb copy is limited to in-frame clones, with some not included. The sample has 110,000 or so clones; more than 70% are singletons. As regards this clone: The antigen is unknown.

The starting material was peripheral blood, obtained 28 days after the second AZD1222 dose. This clonotype was sampled from an adult who received the AZD1222 COVID-19 vaccine. This sequence joins TRBV2 and TRBJ2-2; D gene uncertain. CDR3 loop: CASSEAGRTGELFF. The CDR3, as DNA: TGTGCCAGCAGTGAAGCAGGACGAACCGGGGAGCTGTTTTTT.